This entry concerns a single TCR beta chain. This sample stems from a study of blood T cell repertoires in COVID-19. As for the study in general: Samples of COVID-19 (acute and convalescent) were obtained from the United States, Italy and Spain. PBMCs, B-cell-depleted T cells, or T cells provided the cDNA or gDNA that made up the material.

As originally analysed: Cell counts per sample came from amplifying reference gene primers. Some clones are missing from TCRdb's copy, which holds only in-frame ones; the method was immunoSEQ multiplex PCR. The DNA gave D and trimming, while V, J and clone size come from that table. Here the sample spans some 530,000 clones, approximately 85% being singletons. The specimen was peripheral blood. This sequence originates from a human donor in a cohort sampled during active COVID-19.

The CDR3 sequence: CASSPTGITEAFF. The CDR3 DNA reads as TGTGCCAGCTCACCTACAGGGATCACTGAAGCTTTCTTT. This rearrangement joins TRBV18 to TRBJ1-1, with D possibly TRBD1 on 6 matching bases. Trimming stripped 3 bases from V and 4 bases from J, with 9 bases between. Germline V gene data show CDR1 as KGHSH and CDR2 as LQKENI. CDR3 length: 13 amino acids.